The table lists the clone carrying this T cell receptor (beta chain) with a few counts. No antigen is known for it. This entry is derived from a study of beta chain features in type 1 diabetes. Germline V gene sequence: CDR1 GTSNPN, CDR2 SVGIG (reference sequence). V shed 0 bases and J 6 bases; nucleotides not matched to a gene: 4. The CDR3 covers 15 residues. Blood was drawn once from each donor into heparinised tubes. The draws averaged approximately 120 mL. Since all of the isolated RNA was reverse transcribed, expressed TCRB transcripts were what got sequenced. Some clones are missing from TCRdb's copy, which holds only in-frame ones; the method was immunoSEQ multiplex PCR. This sample yields a few hundred thousand clones, of which roughly 16% are seen a single time; around 0.02% belongs to the top ten. Overall study findings and caveats: Patients showed naive, central memory and Treg TCRB repertoires that appeared more similar than those of healthy donors.

The chain carries TRBV30 and TRBJ2-1; 11 nucleotides line up with TRBD1. Sequenced input: naive CD4+ T cells from blood. The TCR originated in a woman under 30 in good health. The DNA of the CDR3 is TGTGCCTGGAGTGTACTCGGGACAGGGGGCAATGAGCAGTTCTTC. It specifies CAWSVLGTGGNEQFF. Full variable domain (missing parts from reference TRBV30 and TRBJ2-1): SQTIHQWPATLVQPVGSPLSLECTVEGTSNPNLYWYRQAAGRGLQLLFYSVGIGQISSEVPQNLSASRPQDRQFILSSKKLLLSDSGFYLCAWSVLGTGGNEQFFGPGTRLTVL.